This T cell receptor (beta chain) was recorded in a study of radiotherapy plus CTLA-4 blockade in lung cancer. This clone was counted between two and nine times. The protocol was immunoSEQ multiplex PCR, while the TCRdb copy is restricted to in-frame clones and leaves out a portion. The sample lists tens of thousands of clones, approximately 81% occurring once. V dropped 2 bases and J dropped 1 base, with 9 bases sitting between them. Germline V gene sequence: CDR1 SGHRS, CDR2 YFSETQ. The CDR3 is 14 residues long. This sequence originates from a human donor with non-small cell lung cancer whose response to radiotherapy plus ipilimumab could not be evaluated. This sequence joins TRBV5-1 and TRBJ1-1, with D uncertain. The input for sequencing was peripheral blood, taken from a patient treated with radiotherapy plus ipilimumab. For the CDR3, the DNA is TGCGCCAGCAGCTTTAAAGACACGAACACTGAAGCTTTCTTT. This translates into CASSFKDTNTEAFF.